What follows is one TCR beta chain and its context. The CDR3 is 14 amino acids. V lost 5 bases, J lost 4 bases, and 8 bases stayed unmatched. The germline V gene encodes CDR1 SQVTM and CDR2 ANQGSEA. Profiling relied on immunoSEQ multiplex PCR, and the TCRdb table lists in-frame clones only, not all of them. The profile shows about 260,000 clones, 75% to 90% of them singletons. This sample is drawn from a study of blood T cell repertoires in COVID-19. Study summary: T cells, B-cell-depleted T cells, or PBMCs provided the cDNA or gDNA that served as material.

The V call is TRBV29-1, the J call TRBJ2-1; 7 bases align to TRBD2. The TCR comes from a woman in her thirties or forties who had recovered from COVID-19. Material: peripheral blood. The CDR3 DNA reads TGCAGCGTTCCTCCCGGGGAGGGTTACAATGAGCAGTTCTTC. This translates into CSVPPGEGYNEQFF.